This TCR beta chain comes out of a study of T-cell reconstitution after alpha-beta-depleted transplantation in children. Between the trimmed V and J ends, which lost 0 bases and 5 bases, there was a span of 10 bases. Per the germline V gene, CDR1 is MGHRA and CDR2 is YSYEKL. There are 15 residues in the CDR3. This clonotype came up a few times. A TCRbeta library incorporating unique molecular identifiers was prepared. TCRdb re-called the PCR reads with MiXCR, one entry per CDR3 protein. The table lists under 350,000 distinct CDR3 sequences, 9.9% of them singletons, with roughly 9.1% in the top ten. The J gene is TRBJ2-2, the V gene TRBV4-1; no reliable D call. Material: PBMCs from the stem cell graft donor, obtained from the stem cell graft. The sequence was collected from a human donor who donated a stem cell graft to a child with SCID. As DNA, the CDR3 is TGCGCCAGCAGCCAAGAGACCCCCGGAACCGGGGAGCTGTTTTTT. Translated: CASSQETPGTGELFF.